This entry describes one T cell receptor (beta chain). Its antigen is not yet known. No base-level quality is on record; no much larger clone is a single base apart. The data were obtained in a study of blood T cell repertoires in COVID-19 (dated by TCRdb to 2020 to 2022). For the wider study: Collaborator samples came from the United States, Italy and Spain and covered acute and convalescent phases of COVID-19. Subjects who had been exposed to COVID-19, were actively infected with it, or had recovered from it provided the deeply sampled blood TCRbeta repertoires that made up the dataset. Nearly every sample came with metadata listing a de-identified subject ID, COVID-19 status, age in years and sex. HLA class I and class II types, where available, came from metadata supplied by the sample provider rather than from assay-based typing. The material from the prospective study consisted of cDNA or gDNA derived from T cells, B-cell-depleted T cells, or PBMCs. The repertoires were released in a freely available public database intended as a resource for research on the immune response to SARS-CoV-2. Samples were obtained from the ongoing ImmuneRACE study (first 160 participants) and from over 1,000 subjects provided by 6 global collaborators. The research as a whole found: Clinical and demographic metadata were provided uncurated, with the amount varying by source and participant.

Whole blood was collected in K2EDTA tubes by collaborating institutions according to the institutions' own protocols. Collaborator samples were shipped for TCRbeta analysis as frozen whole blood, isolated PBMCs, or DNA extracted from either sample type. Counted from cysteine to phenylalanine, this CDR3 has 14 amino acids. Of all the DNA, just the CDR3 is kept, 42 bases in frame from base 1. The germline V gene encodes CDR1 KGHSH and CDR2 LQKENI. A distance of 10 bases separates the germline ends of V and J, which lose 0 bases and 4 bases respectively. TCRbeta CDR3 regions were amplified from genomic DNA by means of the immunoSEQ Assay, a bias-controlled multiplex PCR. The original methods were these. Nucleated cell counts per sample were estimated from amplification of reference gene primers within the assay. To quantify the absolute abundance of each unique TCRbeta CDR3 rearrangement, sequence reads were collapsed and filtered. For each sample, productive Simpson clonality was calculated by taking the square root of Simpson's diversity index across productive rearrangements. TCRdb obtained this table from immuneACCESS and retained in-frame rearrangements with V and J assigned. These tables miss some clones; where compared with another copy, unresolved V genes account for less than half of the shortfall, and the remainder is unexplained. V and J calls and clone size are copied from that table; D and trimming were computed from the DNA. Within this sample are about 360,000 clones, with over 70% of them counted one time only. The ten largest clones take up 2.5% to 3.5% of the sample.

This clonotype was obtained from a man younger than 40 with active or convalescent COVID-19. Sequenced sample: peripheral blood. The sequence links TRBV18 to TRBJ2-7; there is no confident call for the D gene. The sequenced DNA is TGTGCCAGCTCACCACCTTACAGTCAATACGAGCAGTACTTC. Its translation reads: CASSPPYSQYEQYF.